This passage covers 2 T cell receptor beta chains from one sample sequenced in a study of control samples from healthy donors and cancer patients. Sequenced by immunoSEQ multiplex PCR; TCRdb stores in-frame clones only, minus some. The sample lists roughly 370,000 clones, 75% to 95% occurring once. Sequencing was performed on PBMCs. These receptors all come from a man aged 40-49 years with head and neck cancer.

V is TRBV5-1 and J is TRBJ1-1, with D tentatively TRBD1 (5 bases). The V gene's germline CDR1 is SGHRS and CDR2 YFSETQ. V dropped 5 bases and J dropped 1 base, with 15 bases sitting between them. The CDR3 is 15 amino acids. The chain's CDR3 is CASSRAGVGNTEAFF. CDR3 sequence (DNA): TGCGCCAGCAGTCGAGCGGGGGTCGGGAACACTGAAGCTTTCTTT.

As DNA, the CDR3 is TGTGCCAGCAGCGGCCGGGCAGGGGATCAGCCCCAGCATTTT. The encoded protein is CASSGRAGDQPQHF. The rearrangement uses TRBV9 and TRBJ1-5; maybe TRBD1 (6 bases). V shed 3 bases and J shed 5 bases, with 12 bases lying between them. The CDR3 sequence is 14 residues long. Germline lookup yields CDR1 SGDLS and CDR2 YYNGEE.